The 17 T cell receptor beta chains listed next were all sequenced from one sample in a study of blood T cell repertoires in COVID-19. Clones were read by immunoSEQ multiplex PCR, and TCRdb kept only the in-frame ones, dropping some. The data contain about 110,000 clones, approximately 84% of them seen just once; the ten biggest clones take up less than 2%. Sequences were obtained from peripheral blood. Every receptor here comes from a man in his forties or fifties with acute or convalescent COVID-19.

The chain has TRBV21-1 and TRBJ1-6; no check of the table's D call, TRBD1, against the DNA was made. TRBV21-1 is flagged as a pseudogene. The CDR3 spans 20 residues. CDR3 loop: CASSKGTIPGQGVYNSPLHF. CDR3 nucleotide sequence: TGTGCCAGCAGCAAAGGGACCATTCCGGGACAGGGGGTCTATAATTCACCCCTCCACTTT.

The gene calls are TRBV28 and TRBJ2-7; TRBD1 matches 9 bases. The CDR3 covers 13 residues. Germline V gene data show CDR1 as MDHEN and CDR2 as SYDVKM. After removal of 10 bases from V and 2 bases from J, the junction contained 6 bases not matched to a gene. Here the CDR3 DNA reads TGTGCCACCAAAGGACAGGGGACCTACGAGCAGTACTTC. It specifies CATKGQGTYEQYF.

The chain couples TRBV5-1 to TRBJ1-2; possibly TRBD1 for D (5 bases). Germline V gene sequence: CDR1 SGHRS, CDR2 YFSETQ. The V and J ends lost 4 bases and 4 bases respectively, with 26 bases between them. The CDR3 totals 18 residues. CDR3: CASSLGPLGGINFYGYTF. In nucleotides, the CDR3 is TGCGCCAGCAGCCTGGGGCCCCTGGGGGGGATTAACTTCTATGGCTACACCTTC.

This rearrangement joins TRBV28 to TRBJ1-5, with D perhaps TRBD1 (6 bases). CDR3 length: 14 residues. Germline V lookup: CDR1 MDHEN, CDR2 SYDVKM. Trimming left V 6 bases short and J 7 bases short, with 16 bases between. CDR3 nucleotide sequence: TGTGCCAGCAGAGCAACAGGGCCGGGACAGCCCCAGCATTTT. Protein: CASRATGPGQPQHF. Filled out from reference TRBV28 and TRBJ1-5, the complete variable domain reads DVKVTQSSRYLVKRTGEKVFLECVQDMDHENMFWYRQDPGLGLRLIYFSYDVKMKEKGDIPEGYSVSREKKERFSLILESASTNQTSMYLCASRATGPGQPQHFGDGTRLSIL.

V is TRBV7-9 and J is TRBJ2-4, with TRBD2 matching over 7 bases. The V segment lost 5 bases and the J segment 8 bases; nucleotides outside the gene matches: 9. The CDR3 totals 14 residues. Germline values: CDR1 SEHNR, CDR2 FQNEAQ (reference sequence). The DNA for the CDR3 is TGTGCCAGCAGCCTAGACGGGAGGATTTACATTCAGTACTTC. As protein: CASSLDGRIYIQYF.

The chain employs TRBV3-1 (or the pseudogene TRBV3-2) and TRBJ2-1; no clear D gene. V lost 6 bases and J lost 5, with 8 bases in between. Germline lookup yields CDR1 LGHDT and CDR2 YNNKEL (reference sequence). The CDR3 is made up of 12 amino acids. The CDR3 DNA sequence: TGTGCCAGCAGTCGCGCGAACAATGAGCAGTTCTTC. Protein: CASSRANNEQFF.

This sequence joins TRBV28 and TRBJ1-1, with D maybe TRBD1 (5 bases). The CDR3 covers 14 residues. V lost 6 bases and J lost 0, with 11 bases in between. Germline V CDR1 and CDR2: MDHEN, SYDVKM. The CDR3 region has the DNA TGTGCCAGCAGGGTTCCGGGGGTGAACACTGAAGCTTTCTTT. It encodes CASRVPGVNTEAFF. The variable domain in full, completed from reference TRBV28 and TRBJ1-1, reads DVKVTQSSRYLVKRTGEKVFLECVQDMDHENMFWYRQDPGLGLRLIYFSYDVKMKEKGDIPEGYSVSREKKERFSLILESASTNQTSMYLCASRVPGVNTEAFFGQGTRLTVV.

This clone is a singleton in its sample. The chain links TRBV20-1 to TRBJ1-1; the D is unclear. V was trimmed by 4 bases and J by 3 bases, leaving 6 bases between them. The CDR3 is made up of 11 amino acids. The germline CDR1 and CDR2 sequences are DFQATT and SNEGSKA (reference sequence). CDR3: CSAKRDTEAFF. DNA for the CDR3: TGCAGTGCTAAACGGGACACTGAAGCTTTCTTT.

About this clone: This CDR3 is also generated by other DNA sequences in the sample. The rearrangement uses TRBV9 and TRBJ2-5; 10 positions agree with TRBD1. CDR3 size: 13 residues. V trimming: 3 bases; J trimming: 5 bases; junction bases outside the gene matches: 1. Germline CDR1 reads SGDLS; CDR2 reads YYNGEE. DNA for the CDR3: TGTGCCAGCAGCGGGGGACAGGGGGAGACCCAGTACTTC. It is translated as CASSGGQGETQYF.

This sequence joins TRBV19 and TRBJ1-2; D ambiguous. The V and J ends lost 5 bases and 3 bases respectively, with 19 bases between them. CDR3 length: 16 amino acids. Per the germline V gene, CDR1 is LNHDA and CDR2 is SQIVND (reference sequence). CDR3 coding DNA: TGTGCCAGTAGTTACTCTCTTGACAATCAGTACTATGGCTACACCTTC. Amino acid sequence: CASSYSLDNQYYGYTF.

This chain joins TRBV30 and TRBJ1-5; the D is unclear. V lost 3 bases, J lost 3 bases, and 12 bases lay in between. This CDR3 has 14 residues. From germline, CDR1 is GTSNPN and CDR2 SVGIG (reference sequence). CDR3 residues: CAWRHRGLNQPQHF. In DNA form, the CDR3 reads TGTGCCTGGAGGCACCGGGGTCTCAATCAGCCCCAGCATTTT.

This sequence joins TRBV24-1 and TRBJ1-1; tentative D call: TRBD1 (5 bases). CDR1 and CDR2 (germline): KGHDR, SFDVKD. The CDR3 consists of 15 residues. Trimming removed 2 bases at V and 0 bases at J, with 9 bases between. CDR3 in DNA: TGTGCCACCAGTGATTCAAGGGGTCTGAACACTGAAGCTTTCTTT. This encodes CATSDSRGLNTEAFF.

The CDR3 DNA is TGTGCCAGCAGCTGGGGGACAGGGAGACCCTACGAGCAGTACGTC. Translated: CASSWGTGRPYEQYV. The genes are TRBV5-6 and TRBJ2-7, with TRBD1 matching 9 bases. The CDR3 consists of 15 residues. CDR1 SGHDT and CDR2 YYEEEE come from the germline V gene. V was clipped by 3 bases and J by 2 bases; unmatched bases: 6.

The genes are TRBV30 and TRBJ2-7; tentatively, D is TRBD2 (6 bases). V dropped 0 bases and J dropped 3 bases, with 9 bases sitting between them. CDR1 is GTSNPN and CDR2 is SVGIG in the germline V gene (reference sequence). The CDR3 extends over 13 amino acids. CDR3 amino acids: CAWSVDGSYEQYF. CDR3 coding DNA: TGTGCCTGGAGTGTAGACGGGAGCTACGAGCAGTACTTC.

V gene TRBV5-1 combines with J gene TRBJ2-6; D is unclear. V was pared by 0 bases and J by 0 bases, with 7 bases between. This CDR3 is 16 amino acids long. Per the germline V gene, CDR1 is SGHRS and CDR2 is YFSETQ. In nucleotides, the CDR3 is TGCGCCAGCAGCTTGGGTCAACACTCTGGGGCCAACGTCCTGACTTTC. It codes for CASSLGQHSGANVLTF.

The rearrangement links TRBV4-1 to TRBJ1-2; D gene unclear. CDR1 and CDR2 from the germline V gene are MGHRA and YSYEKL. The CDR3 is 16 amino acids. Between the trimmed V and J ends, which lost 0 bases and 0 bases, there was a span of 11 bases. CDR3 bases: TGCGCCAGCAGCCAAGACTATTTCCGAGCTAACTATGGCTACACCTTC. It is translated as CASSQDYFRANYGYTF.

The V and J genes are TRBV11-3 and TRBJ2-3, with 9 bases fitting TRBD2. The V gene's germline CDR1 is SGHNT and CDR2 YENEEA. This CDR3 is 18 amino acids long. The J segment lost 2 bases and the V segment lost 5 bases, leaving 14 bases of the junction unmatched. The CDR3 DNA is TGTGCCAGCAGCCTGGGGAACATAGCGGGGGTGTTCACAGATACGCAGTATTTT. Its translation is CASSLGNIAGVFTDTQYF.